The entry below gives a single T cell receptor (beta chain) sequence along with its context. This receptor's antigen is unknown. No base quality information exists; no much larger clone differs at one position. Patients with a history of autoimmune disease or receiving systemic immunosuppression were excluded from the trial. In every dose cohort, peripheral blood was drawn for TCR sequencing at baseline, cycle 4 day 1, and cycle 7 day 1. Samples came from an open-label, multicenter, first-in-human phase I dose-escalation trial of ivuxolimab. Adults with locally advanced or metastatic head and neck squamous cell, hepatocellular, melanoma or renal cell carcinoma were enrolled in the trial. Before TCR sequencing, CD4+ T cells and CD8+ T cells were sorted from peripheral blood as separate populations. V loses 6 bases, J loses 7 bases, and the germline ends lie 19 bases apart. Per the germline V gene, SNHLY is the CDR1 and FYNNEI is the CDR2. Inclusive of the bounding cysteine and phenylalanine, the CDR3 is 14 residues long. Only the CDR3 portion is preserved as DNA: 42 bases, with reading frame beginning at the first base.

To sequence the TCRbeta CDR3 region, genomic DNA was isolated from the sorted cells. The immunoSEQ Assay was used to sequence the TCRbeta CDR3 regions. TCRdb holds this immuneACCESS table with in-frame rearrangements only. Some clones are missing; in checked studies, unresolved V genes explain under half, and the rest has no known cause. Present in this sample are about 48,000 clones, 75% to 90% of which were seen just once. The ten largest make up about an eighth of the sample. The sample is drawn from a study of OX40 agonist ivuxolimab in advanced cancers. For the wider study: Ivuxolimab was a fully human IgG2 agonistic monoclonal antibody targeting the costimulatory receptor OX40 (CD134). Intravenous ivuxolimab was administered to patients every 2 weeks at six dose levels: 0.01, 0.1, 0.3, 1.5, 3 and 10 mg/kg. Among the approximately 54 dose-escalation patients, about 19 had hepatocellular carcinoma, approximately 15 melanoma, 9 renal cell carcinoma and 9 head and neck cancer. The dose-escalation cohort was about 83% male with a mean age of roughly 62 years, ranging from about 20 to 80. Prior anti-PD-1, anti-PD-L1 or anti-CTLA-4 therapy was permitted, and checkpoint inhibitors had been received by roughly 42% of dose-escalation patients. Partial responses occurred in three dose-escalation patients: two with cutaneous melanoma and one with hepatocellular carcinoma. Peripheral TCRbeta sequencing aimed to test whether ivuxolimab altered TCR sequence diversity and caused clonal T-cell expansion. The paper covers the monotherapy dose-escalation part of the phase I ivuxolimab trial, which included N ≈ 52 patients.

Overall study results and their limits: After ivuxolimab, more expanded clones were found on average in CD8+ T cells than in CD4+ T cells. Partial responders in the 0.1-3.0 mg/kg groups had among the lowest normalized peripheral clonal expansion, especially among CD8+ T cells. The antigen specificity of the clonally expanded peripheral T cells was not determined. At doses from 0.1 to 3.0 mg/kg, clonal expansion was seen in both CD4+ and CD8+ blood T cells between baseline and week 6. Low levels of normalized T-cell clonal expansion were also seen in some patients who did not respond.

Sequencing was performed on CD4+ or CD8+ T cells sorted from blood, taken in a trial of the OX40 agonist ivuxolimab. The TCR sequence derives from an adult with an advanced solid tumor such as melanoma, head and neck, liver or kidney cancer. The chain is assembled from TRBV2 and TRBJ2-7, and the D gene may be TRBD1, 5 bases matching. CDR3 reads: CASRGRETVGEQYF. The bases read TGTGCCAGCAGAGGGCGAGAGACAGTGGGGGAGCAGTACTTC.